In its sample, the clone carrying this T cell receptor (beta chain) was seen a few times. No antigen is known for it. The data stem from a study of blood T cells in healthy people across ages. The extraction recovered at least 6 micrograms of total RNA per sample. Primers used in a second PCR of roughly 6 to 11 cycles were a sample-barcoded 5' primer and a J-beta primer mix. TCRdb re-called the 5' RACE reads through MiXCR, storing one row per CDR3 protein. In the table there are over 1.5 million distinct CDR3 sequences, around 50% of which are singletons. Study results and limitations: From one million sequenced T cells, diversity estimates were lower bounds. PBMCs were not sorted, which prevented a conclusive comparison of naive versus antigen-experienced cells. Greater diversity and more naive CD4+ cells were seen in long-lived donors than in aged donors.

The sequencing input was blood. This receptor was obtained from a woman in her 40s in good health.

The CDR3 loop reads CASSSRQGWNEQFF. The CDR3 nucleotides read TGTGCCAGCAGCTCGAGACAGGGGTGGAATGAGCAGTTCTTC. The chain uses TRBV11-2 and TRBJ2-1; 8 positions match TRBD1. Germline V gene lookup returns CDR1 SGHAT and CDR2 FQNNGV. CDR3 length: 14 residues. V shed 4 bases and J 7 bases; nucleotides not matched to a gene: 6.